Listed here are 32 T cell receptor beta chains from one sample, sequenced in a study of blood T cell repertoires in COVID-19. Sequencing was performed with immunoSEQ multiplex PCR; in TCRdb, only in-frame clones are kept and a portion is missing. The top ten hold 2% to 3% of the sample, which has about 320,000 clones, about nine tenths seen once. The specimen was PBMCs or T cells enriched from blood (not recorded which). The receptors shown here come from a man in his fifties or sixties who had recovered from COVID-19.

The chain employs TRBV6-5 and TRBJ2-4; 9 nucleotides agree with TRBD1. The CDR3 contains 14 residues. V shed 6 bases, J shed 8 bases, and the junction held 8 bases outside the gene matches. The germline V gene encodes CDR1 MNHEY and CDR2 SVGAGI. This CDR3 reads CASSNPGQGHIQYF. The CDR3 region has the DNA TGTGCCAGCAGCAACCCGGGACAGGGCCACATTCAGTACTTC.

The chain couples TRBV5-4 to TRBJ2-5, with D maybe TRBD2 (6 bases). Germline loops: CDR1 SGHNT, CDR2 YYREEE (reference sequence). The germline V and J ends were trimmed by 0 bases and 4 bases, with 10 bases remaining between them. The CDR3 sequence is 14 residues long. The CDR3 sequence is CASSLGGVVETQYF. The CDR3, as DNA: TGTGCCAGCAGCTTGGGGGGGGTTGTAGAGACCCAGTACTTC.

This clone was seen only once. An end of the junction differs from the germline gene, which may be a read error. The gene calls are TRBV28 and TRBJ1-2, with D possibly matching TRBD1 (5 bases). Germline CDR1 and CDR2: MDHEN and SYDVKM. The CDR3 covers 19 residues. The CDR3 DNA reads as TGTGTCAGCAGTTTTATTTTAGATTCTACAGGATTCTCAAACTATGGCTACACCTTC. Its protein product is CVSSFILDSTGFSNYGYTF.

The V gene is TRBV9, the J gene TRBJ1-5; D unclear. The CDR3 has 13 residues. V gave up 4 bases and J gave up 4 bases, with 9 bases separating them. Germline loops: CDR1 SGDLS, CDR2 YYNGEE. The CDR3 sequence is CASSTNDNQPQHF. CDR3 DNA sequence: TGTGCCAGCAGCACTAACGATAATCAGCCCCAGCATTTT.

This chain links TRBV19 with TRBJ1-1; D not certain. The CDR3 loop spans 13 amino acids. Germline V gives CDR1 LNHDA, CDR2 SQIVND (reference sequence). The V gene lost 5 bases and the J gene lost 8 bases, with 15 bases spanning the gap. This CDR3 reads CASSARGTREAFF. As DNA, the CDR3 is TGTGCCAGTAGTGCCCGAGGAACGAGGGAAGCTTTCTTT.

This clone came up a few times. The chain recombines TRBV6-1 with TRBJ1-2, with D possibly being TRBD1 (6 bases). V gave up 0 bases and J gave up 5 bases, with 10 bases separating them. The CDR3 is 14 amino acids. Germline loops: CDR1 MNHNS, CDR2 SASEGT. In DNA, the CDR3 is TGTGCCAGCAGTGAAGCGCCAGGGGTATATGGCTACACCTTC. Its translation: CASSEAPGVYGYTF.

The chain recombines TRBV6-1 with TRBJ2-7; TRBD1 aligns across 8 bases. The V and J ends lost 2 bases and 0 bases, in that order; junction bases with no gene match: 3. Germline CDR1 is MNHNS and CDR2 is SASEGT. The CDR3 is made up of 15 amino acids. The CDR3 DNA follows: TGTGCCAGCAGTGAATTGGACAGGGTCTCCTACGAGCAGTACTTC. It specifies CASSELDRVSYEQYF.

This chain joins TRBV7-2 and TRBJ2-2, with TRBD1 matching 8 bases. The CDR3 is 16 amino acids. Germline V gene data show CDR1 as SGHTA and CDR2 as FQGNSA. V lost 5 bases and J lost 7; bases outside the gene matches: 12. The chain's CDR3 is CASSPREDRGSGELFF. As DNA, the CDR3 is TGTGCCAGCAGCCCGAGAGAAGACAGGGGAAGCGGGGAGCTGTTTTTT.

V gene TRBV27 combines with J gene TRBJ1-1; tentative D call: TRBD1 (5 bases). The germline CDR1 and CDR2 sequences are MNHEY and SMNVEV (reference sequence). V was trimmed by 3 bases and J by 1 base, leaving 12 bases between them. The CDR3 totals 15 residues. CDR3: CASSLEGLRNTEAFF. CDR3 coding DNA: TGTGCCAGCAGTTTGGAGGGACTTAGGAACACTGAAGCTTTCTTT.

The chain combines TRBV27 with TRBJ1-2; D not certain. The V end was cut by 2 bases, the J end by 2 bases, with 9 bases between. The CDR3 has 14 residues. Germline loops: CDR1 MNHEY, CDR2 SMNVEV (reference sequence). Here the CDR3 reads CASSLTRANYGYTF. The CDR3 coding sequence is TGTGCCAGCAGTTTAACGAGGGCGAACTATGGCTACACCTTC.

The rearrangement links TRBV7-9 to TRBJ2-1; 10 bases match TRBD2. With V trimmed by 3 bases and J by 5 bases, 1 base remained unmatched. The CDR3 has 14 amino acids. The germline gives CDR1 SEHNR, CDR2 FQNEAQ (reference sequence). CDR3 loop: CASSFGLADNEQFF. Here the CDR3 DNA reads TGTGCCAGCAGCTTCGGACTAGCGGACAATGAGCAGTTCTTC.

Only one count was recorded for this clone. The CDR3 loop is CASSSTGTRSGANVLTF. In DNA, the CDR3 is TGTGCCAGTAGTTCGACCGGGACAAGGTCCGGGGCCAACGTCCTGACTTTC. The chain couples TRBV19 to TRBJ2-6, with a weak D call TRBD1 (6 bases). The length of the CDR3 is 17 residues. V lost 5 bases and J 4 bases, leaving 18 bases between the germline ends. CDR1 is LNHDA and CDR2 is SQIVND in the germline V gene (reference sequence).

The rearrangement joins TRBV6-5 to TRBJ1-2; a weak D match, TRBD1 (5 bases). CDR3 size: 15 residues. CDR1 and CDR2 (germline): MNHEY, SVGAGI. Between the trimmed V and J ends, which lost 3 bases and 2 bases, there was a span of 13 bases. The CDR3 DNA reads as TGTGCCAGCAGTTATGGGGGGAAGAAGAACTATGGCTACACCTTC. It codes for CASSYGGKKNYGYTF.

The chain joins TRBV9 to TRBJ1-3; no reliable D call. CDR1 and CDR2 (germline): SGDLS, YYNGEE. The CDR3 has 15 residues. Trimming took off 0 bases at V and 1 base at J, with 8 bases between the two ends. The CDR3 spells CASSVDSDSGNTIYF. The CDR3 DNA is TGTGCCAGCAGCGTAGATTCAGATTCTGGAAACACCATATATTTT.

This clone was detected once. The chain couples TRBV18 to TRBJ1-1; D not resolved. In germline, CDR1 is KGHSH, CDR2 LQKENI. The CDR3 spans 13 residues. The V end lost 4 bases, the J end lost 0 bases, and 6 bases lay between the germline ends. CDR3 nucleotides: TGTGCCAGCTCACTACAGATGAACACTGAAGCTTTCTTT. Translating gives CASSLQMNTEAFF.

The CDR3 loop reads CASAERRSPLHF. CDR3 coding DNA: TGTGCCAGTGCGGAACGGAGATCACCCCTCCACTTT. The chain has TRBV27 and TRBJ1-6, with D unclear. Germline V gene data show CDR1 as MNHEY and CDR2 as SMNVEV (reference sequence). V was pared by 9 bases and J by 10 bases, with 13 bases between. The CDR3 runs 12 residues.

The V gene is TRBV5-1, the J gene TRBJ2-7, with TRBD2 identical over 9 bases. Germline values: CDR1 SGHRS, CDR2 YFSETQ. The J segment lost 3 bases and the V segment lost 5 bases, leaving 6 bases of the junction unmatched. The CDR3 spans 14 residues. The CDR3 spells CASREKTSGYEQYF. The CDR3 DNA sequence: TGCGCCAGCAGAGAGAAGACTAGCGGCTACGAGCAGTACTTC.

CDR3 residues: CASSLAPLEVNTEAFF. The CDR3 DNA is TGTGCCAGCAGCTTGGCGCCCCTGGAGGTGAACACTGAAGCTTTCTTT. This chain uses TRBV5-4 with TRBJ1-1; D is unclear. CDR3 length: 16 residues. Germline assignment: CDR1 SGHNT and CDR2 YYREEE (reference sequence). The V gene lost 0 bases and the J gene lost 0 bases, with 12 bases spanning the gap.

V is TRBV29-1 and J is TRBJ2-5; D gene ambiguous. Deletions cut 5 bases from V and 1 base from J, with 11 bases between. The CDR3 has 13 residues. CDR1 and CDR2 (germline): SQVTM, ANQGSEA. The CDR3 reads CSVSRQTQETQYF. CDR3 sequence (DNA): TGCAGCGTTTCCAGACAAACCCAAGAGACCCAGTACTTC.

The gene calls are TRBV2 and TRBJ1-1; no firm D call. V was cut by 7 bases and J by 1 base, with 10 bases left in between. The CDR3 sequence is 13 residues long. Germline CDR1 is SNHLY and CDR2 is FYNNEI. CDR3 bases: TGTGCCAGCACCGTCCTTCCGAACACTGAAGCTTTCTTT. This codes for CASTVLPNTEAFF. The full variable domain, with the rest looked up from reference TRBV2 and TRBJ1-1, is EPEVTQTPSHQVTQMGQEVILRCVPISNHLYFYWYRQILGQKVEFLVSFYNNEISEKSEIFDDQFSVERPDGSNFTLKIRSTKLEDSAMYFCASTVLPNTEAFFGQGTRLTVV.

CDR3: CASSESIYGYTF. DNA of the CDR3: TGTGCCAGCAGTGAGTCAATCTATGGCTACACCTTC. This chain joins TRBV6-1 and TRBJ1-2; no clear D gene. Trimming shortened V by 3 bases and J by 4 bases, and 6 bases separated the two germline ends. From germline, CDR1 is MNHNS and CDR2 SASEGT. CDR3 length: 12 residues.

This clone appeared a single time. The chain couples TRBV9 to TRBJ1-1; D is unclear. Germline assignment: CDR1 SGDLS and CDR2 YYNGEE. The CDR3 runs 14 residues. V was trimmed by 4 bases and J by 4 bases, leaving 14 bases between them. CDR3 sequence: CASSPYTGGTEAFF. CDR3 nucleotide sequence: TGTGCCAGCAGCCCGTACACTGGCGGCACTGAAGCTTTCTTT.

This chain uses TRBV13 with TRBJ2-3; tentatively, D is TRBD2 (7 bases). Germline CDR1 is PRHDT and CDR2 is FYEKMQ (reference sequence). This CDR3 spans 18 amino acids. Trimming cost V 0 bases and J 2 bases, with 18 bases left between them. CDR3 DNA: TGTGCCAGCAGCTTAGGGGGGCGGGGGCCTCATCCCACAGATACGCAGTATTTT. Protein product: CASSLGGRGPHPTDTQYF.

This clone has a single count. The gene calls are TRBV6-1 and TRBJ1-1; D might be TRBD1 (6 bases). The germline V gene has CDR1 MNHNS and CDR2 SASEGT. The ends were cut back, 2 bases at V and 4 bases at J, with 11 bases in the middle. The CDR3 is 14 residues long. CDR3 in DNA: TGTGCCAGCAGTGAATACAGGGTCGGCACTGAAGCTTTCTTT. Translating it yields CASSEYRVGTEAFF.

The CDR3 DNA follows: TGTGCCAGCAGCTTAAATACGGGACTCAACCCCAATGAGCAGTTCTTC. Its protein product is CASSLNTGLNPNEQFF. This chain uses TRBV7-3 with TRBJ2-1, with D maybe TRBD2 (6 bases). Between the trimmed V and J ends, which lost 1 base and 6 bases, there was a span of 16 bases. This CDR3 region has 16 residues. Germline lookup yields CDR1 SGHTA and CDR2 FQGTGA.

This chain connects TRBV2 to TRBJ2-1; D uncertain. Germline CDR1 reads SNHLY; CDR2 reads FYNNEI. V lost 4 bases to trimming and J lost 8 bases, with 6 bases between them. The CDR3 spans 11 residues. This CDR3 reads CASSGQYEQFF. CDR3 nucleotide sequence: TGTGCCAGCAGTGGACAATATGAGCAGTTCTTC.

V and J are TRBV5-5 and TRBJ1-6; the D is unclear. V lost 4 bases, J lost 6 bases, and 14 bases lay in between. Germline V gives CDR1 SGHKS, CDR2 YYEKEE (reference sequence). The CDR3 covers 15 residues. The CDR3 reads CASSTTQTANSPLHF. DNA for the CDR3: TGTGCCAGCAGCACGACACAGACCGCTAATTCACCCCTCCACTTT.

The V gene is TRBV19, the J gene TRBJ1-5; no definite D call. Germline V lookup: CDR1 LNHDA, CDR2 SQIVND (reference sequence). The CDR3 is 15 amino acids. V was cut by 5 bases and J by 0 bases, with 11 bases left in between. In DNA form, the CDR3 reads TGTGCCAGTAGTCAGGCGTCGTATAGCAATCAGCCCCAGCATTTT. It is translated as CASSQASYSNQPQHF.

The chain links TRBV4-3 to TRBJ1-1, with D possibly TRBD1 on 5 matching bases. CDR3 size: 14 residues. Germline CDR1 is LGHNA and CDR2 is YSLEER. The V gene lost 4 bases and the J gene lost 4 bases, with 13 bases spanning the gap. CDR3 amino acids: CASSPLSGGTEAFF. The CDR3 coding sequence is TGCGCCAGCAGCCCTCTATCGGGGGGCACTGAAGCTTTCTTT.

The chain links TRBV7-9 to TRBJ1-2, with 7 bases aligning to TRBD1. Germline CDR1 and CDR2: SEHNR and FQNEAQ (reference sequence). CDR3 length: 14 residues. V dropped 5 bases and J dropped 4; count of bases not matched to a gene: 7. DNA for the CDR3: TGTGCCAGCAGCCCAAGACAGGGCGGCTATGGCTACACCTTC. Translating it yields CASSPRQGGYGYTF.

This chain connects TRBV7-6 to TRBJ2-1; a weak D match, TRBD1 (7 bases). The CDR3 runs 13 residues. V gave up 5 bases and J gave up 9 bases, with 14 bases separating them. The germline V gene encodes CDR1 SGHVS and CDR2 FNYEAQ. CDR3 in amino acids: CASSRRQGGEQFF. CDR3 DNA: TGTGCCAGCAGCAGACGTCAGGGGGGTGAGCAGTTCTTC.

This chain connects TRBV7-9 to TRBJ1-6, with 7 bases lining up with TRBD1. CDR3 size: 17 residues. Trimming removed 4 bases from V and 1 base from J; junction bases left unmatched: 7. The germline CDR1 and CDR2 sequences are SEHNR and FQNEAQ (reference sequence). The chain's CDR3 is CASSWPSGGSYNSPLHF. In DNA, the CDR3 is TGTGCCAGCAGCTGGCCATCAGGGGGTTCCTATAATTCACCCCTCCACTTT.